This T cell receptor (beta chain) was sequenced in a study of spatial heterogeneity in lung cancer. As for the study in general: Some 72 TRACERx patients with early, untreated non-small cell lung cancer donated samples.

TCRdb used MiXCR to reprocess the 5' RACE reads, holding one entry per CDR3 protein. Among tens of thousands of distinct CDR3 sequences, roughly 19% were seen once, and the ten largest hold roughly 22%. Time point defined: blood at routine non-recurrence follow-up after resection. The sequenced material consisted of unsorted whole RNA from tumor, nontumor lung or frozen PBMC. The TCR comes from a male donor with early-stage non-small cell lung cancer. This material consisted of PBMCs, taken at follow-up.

CDR3 in amino acids: CSARAAGTSGVWDTQYF. CDR3 nucleotide sequence: TGCAGTGCTAGAGCGGCCGGGACTAGCGGCGTCTGGGATACGCAGTATTTT. The chain couples TRBV20-1 to TRBJ2-3; 11 positions agree with TRBD2. This CDR3 has 17 amino acids. Germline CDR1 and CDR2: DFQATT and SNEGSKA (reference sequence). After removal of 1 base from V and 6 bases from J, the junction contained 12 bases not matched to a gene.